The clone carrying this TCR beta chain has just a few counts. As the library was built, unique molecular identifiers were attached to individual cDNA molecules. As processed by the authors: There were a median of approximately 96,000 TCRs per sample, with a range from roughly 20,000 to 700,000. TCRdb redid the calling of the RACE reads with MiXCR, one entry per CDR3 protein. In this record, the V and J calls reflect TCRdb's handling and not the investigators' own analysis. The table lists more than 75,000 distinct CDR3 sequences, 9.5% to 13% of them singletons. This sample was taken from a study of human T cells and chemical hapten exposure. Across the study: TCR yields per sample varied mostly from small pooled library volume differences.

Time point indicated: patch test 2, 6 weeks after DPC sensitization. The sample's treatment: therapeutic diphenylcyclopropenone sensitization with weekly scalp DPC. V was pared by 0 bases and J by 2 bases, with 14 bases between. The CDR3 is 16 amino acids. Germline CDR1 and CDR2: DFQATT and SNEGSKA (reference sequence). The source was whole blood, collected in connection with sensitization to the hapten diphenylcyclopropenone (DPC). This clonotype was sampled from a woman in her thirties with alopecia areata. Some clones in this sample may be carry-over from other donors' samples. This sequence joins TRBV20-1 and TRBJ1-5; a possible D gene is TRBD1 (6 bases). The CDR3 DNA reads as TGCAGTGCTAGAGAGATCGGCAGGGGAGGCAATCAGCCCCAGCATTTT. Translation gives CSAREIGRGGNQPQHF.